Presented here are 13 T cell receptor beta chains from one specimen sequenced in a study of T cells in Graves' hyperthyroidism and ophthalmopathy. There were TCR beta CDR3 regions amplified from RNA transcripts. Researchers ran a first-round RT-PCR on the TCR CDR3 using the HTBI primer set. MiXCR was run by TCRdb on the multiplex PCR reads, yielding one entry per CDR3 protein. The data show 160,000 or so distinct CDR3 sequences, with 9.4% seen just once and approximately 24% held by the top ten. The specimen was blood. These receptors originate from a woman under 30 with Graves' hyperthyroidism that later progressed to Graves' ophthalmopathy.

This chain joins TRBV5-4 and TRBJ2-1, with 7 positions matching TRBD1. With V trimmed by 4 bases and J by 0 bases, 4 bases remained unmatched. This CDR3 comprises 15 residues. Germline lookup yields CDR1 SGHNT and CDR2 YYREEE (reference sequence). The CDR3 region is CASSTGTVSYNEQFF. Here the CDR3 DNA reads TGTGCCAGCAGCACGGGGACAGTCTCCTACAATGAGCAGTTCTTC.

This chain uses TRBV11-2 with TRBJ2-5; D may be TRBD2 (6 bases). Germline assignment: CDR1 SGHAT and CDR2 FQNNGV. V shed 5 bases and J shed 5 bases, with 27 bases lying between them. The CDR3 has 18 amino acids. CDR3 bases: TGTGCCAGCAGCCCACCCTTTACGAACGGGAGAATGAGGGAGACCCAGTACTTC. Encoded protein: CASSPPFTNGRMRETQYF. The full variable domain, in which reference TRBV11-2 and TRBJ2-5 provide the parts outside the CDR3, is EAGVAQSPRYKIIEKRQSVAFWCNPISGHATLYWYQQILGQGPKLLIQFQNNGVVDDSQLPKDRFSAERLKGVDSTLKIQPAKLEDSAVYLCASSPPFTNGRMRETQYFGPGTRLLVL.

Concerning this clonotype: The CDR3 ends on some other residue instead of the conserved phenylalanine or tryptophan, so this is likely a read error. In DNA form, the CDR3 reads TGTGCCAGCACCTTCACTAGCGGGGGGACAGATACGCAGTATCTT. It specifies CASTFTSGGTDTQYL. The V gene is TRBV6-2 or TRBV6-3, the J gene TRBJ2-3; 12 bases are a match to TRBD2. The germline gives CDR1 MNHEY, CDR2 SVGEGT. The CDR3 is 15 amino acids. Trimming cost V 7 bases and J 3 bases; bases outside gene matches: 5.

In regard to this clonotype: A much more abundant neighbour one base away suggests this may be a read error. V usage is TRBV6-2 or TRBV6-3 and J usage is TRBJ2-1; D is undetermined. The CDR3 sequence is 11 residues long. Germline CDR1 MNHEY, CDR2 SVGEGT. CDR3 sequence: CAGSPYYEQFF. The DNA of the CDR3 is TGTGCCGGCAGTCCCTACTATGAGCAGTTCTTC.

This clonotype came up many times. This rearrangement joins TRBV11-2 to TRBJ2-1; maybe TRBD1 (6 bases). V lost 5 bases to trimming and J lost 6 bases, with 17 bases between them. The CDR3 extends over 15 amino acids. Germline V gene lookup returns CDR1 SGHAT and CDR2 FQNNGV. The CDR3 sequence: CASSTWAGDVNEQFF. In DNA, the CDR3 is TGTGCCAGCAGCACCTGGGCAGGGGACGTCAATGAGCAGTTCTTC.

At least ten counts were recorded for this clonotype. J is TRBJ1-1 and V is TRBV7-9; D is undetermined. Germline values: CDR1 SEHNR, CDR2 FQNEAQ (reference sequence). This CDR3 comprises 11 residues. V was pared by 5 bases and J by 5 bases, with 6 bases between. CDR3 DNA: TGTGCCAGCAGCGGAGGGACTGAAGCTTTCTTT. This sequence encodes CASSGGTEAFF. The variable domain in full, completed from reference TRBV7-9 and TRBJ1-1, reads DTGVSQNPRHKITKRGQNVTFRCDPISEHNRLYWYRQTLGQGPEFLTYFQNEAQLEKSRLLSDRFSAERPKGSFSTLEIQRTEQGDSAMYLCASSGGTEAFFGQGTRLTVV.

This clonotype was counted a few times. One junction end disagrees with the germline gene, perhaps due to a read error. The J gene is TRBJ2-7, the V gene TRBV20-1; D not certain. In germline, CDR1 is DFQATT, CDR2 SNEGSKA (reference sequence). There are 13 residues in the CDR3. The CDR3 nucleotides are TGCAGTGCTAGCAGTTCTTCCTCCTACAAGCAGTACTTC. This encodes CSASSSSSYKQYF.

This clonotype was counted many times. The V call is TRBV7-8, the J call TRBJ1-1, with D hard to call. Looked up from germline, CDR1 is SGHVS and CDR2 is FQNEAQ. Trimming stripped 1 base from V and 0 bases from J, with 6 bases between. CDR3 length: 14 residues. CDR3 sequence (DNA): TGTGCCAGCAGCTTAGTTTGGTTGAACACTGAAGCTTTCTTT. Its translation: CASSLVWLNTEAFF.

Many counts were recorded for this clonotype. The chain employs TRBV2 and TRBJ2-2, with D unresolved. The V end lost 6 bases, the J end lost 3 bases, and 14 bases lay between the germline ends. The CDR3 is made up of 15 amino acids. Germline lookup yields CDR1 SNHLY and CDR2 FYNNEI. In DNA, the CDR3 is TGTGCCAGCAGGGCTTATTACGTGGACACCGGGGAGCTGTTTTTT. Encoded protein: CASRAYYVDTGELFF.

In its sample, this clonotype was seen many times. V and J are TRBV7-9 and TRBJ2-7; 7 positions agree with TRBD2. Germline values: CDR1 SEHNR, CDR2 FQNEAQ (reference sequence). V trimming: 1 base; J trimming: 3 bases; junction bases outside the gene matches: 9. This CDR3 region has 16 residues. In DNA form, the CDR3 reads TGTGCCAGCAGCTTAGGCGCTGGCGGGAGCAACTACGAGCAGTACTTC. Its translation is CASSLGAGGSNYEQYF. Filled out from reference TRBV7-9 and TRBJ2-7, the complete variable domain reads DTGVSQNPRHKITKRGQNVTFRCDPISEHNRLYWYRQTLGQGPEFLTYFQNEAQLEKSRLLSDRFSAERPKGSFSTLEIQRTEQGDSAMYLCASSLGAGGSNYEQYFGPGTRLTVT.

This clonotype was picked up many times. The chain carries TRBV15 and TRBJ1-2; 7 bases are shared with TRBD1. The junction had 2 bases not matched to a gene; V was cut back by 3 bases and J by 7 bases. CDR3 length equals 12 residues. Germline V gene data show CDR1 as LNHNV and CDR2 as YYDKDF (reference sequence). CDR3 amino acids: CATSRDRSGYTF. CDR3 DNA sequence: TGTGCCACCAGCAGGGACAGGTCTGGCTACACCTTC.

CDR3 DNA sequence: TGTGCCAGCAGCCAAGAAGGAAGGGGCGGAAAACTGTTTTTT. It codes for CASSQEGRGGKLFF. This rearrangement joins TRBV3-1 to TRBJ1-4; D may be TRBD1 (5 bases). There are 14 residues in the CDR3. V lost 0 bases to trimming and J lost 10 bases, with 12 bases between them. Germline V gene lookup returns CDR1 LGHDT and CDR2 YNNKEL (reference sequence). Variable domain in full (rest from reference TRBV3-1 and TRBJ1-4): DTAVSQTPKYLVTQMGNDKSIKCEQNLGHDTMYWYKQDSKKFLKIMFSYNNKELIINETVPNRFSPKSPDKAHLNLHINSLELGDSAVYFCASSQEGRGGKLFFGSGTQLSVL.

At least ten counts were recorded for this clonotype. The chain recombines TRBV30 with TRBJ1-2; 9 bases map to TRBD1. The V gene's germline CDR1 is GTSNPN and CDR2 SVGIG (reference sequence). V was clipped by 1 base and J by 4 bases; unmatched bases: 7. This CDR3 is 15 amino acids long. The CDR3 protein is CAWSGTGGGGYGYTF. In DNA form, the CDR3 reads TGTGCCTGGAGTGGTACAGGGGGCGGCGGCTATGGCTACACCTTC.